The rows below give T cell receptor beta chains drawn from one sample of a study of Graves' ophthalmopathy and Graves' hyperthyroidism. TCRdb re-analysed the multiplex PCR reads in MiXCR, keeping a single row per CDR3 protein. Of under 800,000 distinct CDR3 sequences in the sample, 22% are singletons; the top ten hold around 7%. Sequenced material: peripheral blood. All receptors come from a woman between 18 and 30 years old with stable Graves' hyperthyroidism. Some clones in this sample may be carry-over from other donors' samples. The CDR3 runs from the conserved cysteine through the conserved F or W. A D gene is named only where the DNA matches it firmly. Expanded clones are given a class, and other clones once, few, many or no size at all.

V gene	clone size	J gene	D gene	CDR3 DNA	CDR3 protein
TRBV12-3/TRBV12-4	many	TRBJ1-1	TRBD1	TGTGCCAGCAGTTTCTACAACGGACAGGGGTTAATTGGCGAAGCTTTCTTT	CASSFYNGQGLIGEAFF
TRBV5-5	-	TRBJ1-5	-	TGTGCCAGCAGCCCCTACAGCAACGATCAGCCCCAGCATTTT	CASSPYSNDQPQHF
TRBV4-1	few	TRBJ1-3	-	TGCGCCAGCAGCCAAAGGACAGTCTCTGGAAACACCATATATTTT	CASSQRTVSGNTIYF
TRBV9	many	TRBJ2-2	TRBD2	TGTGCCAGCAGCGTTAGCGGGGGTCACACCGGGGAGCTGTTTTTT	CASSVSGGHTGELFF
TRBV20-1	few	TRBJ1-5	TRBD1	TGCAGTGCTAGTACAGGGGCATTTAATCAGCCCCAGCATTTT	CSASTGAFNQPQHF
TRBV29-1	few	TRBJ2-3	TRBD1	TGCAGCGTTGATGGGGACAGGACTTCTTCTAGCACAGATACGCAGTATTTT	CSVDGDRTSSSTDTQYF
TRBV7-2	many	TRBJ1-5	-	TGTGCCAGCAGCTACCAAAAGGACGGGACTTGGCCCCAGCATTTT	CASSYQKDGTWPQHF
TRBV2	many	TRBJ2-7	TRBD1	TGTGCCAGCAGTGGGGGGGGACAGGGATCCTACGAGCAGTACTTC	CASSGGGQGSYEQYF
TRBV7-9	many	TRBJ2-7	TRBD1	TGTGCCAGCAGAGCTCAGGGGGTTGACGAGCAGTACTTC	CASRAQGVDEQYF
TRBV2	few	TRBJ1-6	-	TGTGCCAGCAGTGAAGCTTCCCTTGTTCGACACCTCCACTTT	CASSEASLVRHLHF
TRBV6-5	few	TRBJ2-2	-	TGTGCCAGCACCCGGGGCGACTCTTTTGCCGGGGAGCTGTTTTTT	CASTRGDSFAGELFF
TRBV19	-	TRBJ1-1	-	TGTGCCAGTAGTCCAACGGTAGGCGGCAGGAGGAACACTGAAGCTTTCTTT	CASSPTVGGRRNTEAFF
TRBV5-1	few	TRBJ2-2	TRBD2	TGCGCCAGCAGCTTGGTATCAGCGGGGGTCCGGGAGCTGTTTTTT	CASSLVSAGVRELFF
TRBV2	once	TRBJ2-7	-	TGTGCCAGCAGTGCCAGTCCCGGACACAAGCTCTACGAGCAGTACTTC	CASSASPGHKLYEQYF
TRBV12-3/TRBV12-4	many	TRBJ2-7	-	TGTGCCAGCAGTTTTAGCGTCTCCTACGAGCAGTACTTC	CASSFSVSYEQYF
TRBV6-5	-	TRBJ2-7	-	TGTGCCAGCAGTTACCGGGGACAAAGCGGCCACGAGCAGTACTTC	CASSYRGQSGHEQYF
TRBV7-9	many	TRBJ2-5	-	TGTGCCAGCAGCTTAGCGACAGGTGGGGAGACCCAGTACTTC	CASSLATGGETQYF
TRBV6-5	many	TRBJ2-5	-	TGTGCCAGCAGTCACCCACTACATCGGGAGACCCAGTACTTC	CASSHPLHRETQYF
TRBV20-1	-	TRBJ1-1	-	TGCAGTGCTAGAGAAGCACGGACATTAGAAGCTTTCTTT	CSAREARTLEAFF
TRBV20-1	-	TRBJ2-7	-	TGCAGTACTGTTTCCTACGAGCAGTACTTC	CSTVSYEQYF
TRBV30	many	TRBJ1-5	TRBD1	TGTGCCCTTGGACAGGGGGGTGGGCAGCCCCAGCATTTT	CALGQGGGQPQHF
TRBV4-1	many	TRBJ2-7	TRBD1	TGCGCCAGCAGCCAAGATGAGGACAGGGGAGAGCAGTACTTC	CASSQDEDRGEQYF
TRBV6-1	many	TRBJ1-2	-	TGTGCCAGCAGGGAAAGGACAGACTATGGCTACACCTTC	CASRERTDYGYTF
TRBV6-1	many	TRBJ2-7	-	TGTGCCAGCAGCCGCAATGCTAGCCCCTACTACGAGCAGTACTTC	CASSRNASPYYEQYF
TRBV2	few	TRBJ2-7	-	TGTGCCAGCAGGTCCGGACAAGCCTACGAGCAGTACTTC	CASRSGQAYEQYF
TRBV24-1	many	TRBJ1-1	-	TGTGCCACCAGTTCAGCAGGGAGAGGATCTGAAGCTTTCTTT	CATSSAGRGSEAFF
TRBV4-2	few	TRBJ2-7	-	TGTGCCAGCAGCCAAGGTACCAGGACTGCGGACGAGCAGTACTTC	CASSQGTRTADEQYF
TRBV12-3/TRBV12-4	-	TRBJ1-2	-	TGTGCCAGCAGTTTTCGGGAACCCTATGGCTACACCTTC	CASSFREPYGYTF
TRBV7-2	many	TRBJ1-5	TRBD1	TGTGCCAGCAGCTTAGGGCAGGGGGTCCATCAGCCCCAGCATTTT	CASSLGQGVHQPQHF
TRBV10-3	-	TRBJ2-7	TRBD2	TGTGCCATCAGTCAGCGGGGGGACTCCTACGAGCAGTACTTC	CAISQRGDSYEQYF
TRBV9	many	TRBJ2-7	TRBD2	TGTGCCAGCAGCGTAGGCTCTAGCGGTGCCTACGAGCAGTACTTC	CASSVGSSGAYEQYF
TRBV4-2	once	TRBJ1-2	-	TGTGCCAGCAGCCAGACAGGTTCTCGCTATGGCTACACCTTC	CASSQTGSRYGYTF
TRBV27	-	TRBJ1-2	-	TGTGCCAGCAGCGGAGTCGACAGCCGAGGTGGCTACACCTTC	CASSGVDSRGGYTF
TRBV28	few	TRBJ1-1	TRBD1	TGTGCCAGCAGTATCCGAATGACAGGGCACACTGAAGCTTTCTTT	CASSIRMTGHTEAFF
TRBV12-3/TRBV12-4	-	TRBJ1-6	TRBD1	TGTGCCAGCAGTACTAAGGACAGGAGATATAATTCACCCCTCCACTTT	CASSTKDRRYNSPLHF
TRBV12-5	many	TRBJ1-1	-	TGTGCTAGTGCGGGGGTTGGCACTGAAGCTTTCTTT	CASAGVGTEAFF
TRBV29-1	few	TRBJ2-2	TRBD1	TGCAGCGTTGTGGGGACAGGGGACACCGGGGAGCTGTTTTTT	CSVVGTGDTGELFF
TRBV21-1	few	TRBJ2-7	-	TGTGCCAGCAGCAGTGGGACCTCAAGATTCGGGAGCCGAATAGGCCTTTGGTACGAGCAGTACTTC	CASSSGTSRFGSRIGLWYEQYF
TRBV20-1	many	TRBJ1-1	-	TGCAGTGCTAGAGATTCCGTGAACACTGAAGCTTTCTTT	CSARDSVNTEAFF
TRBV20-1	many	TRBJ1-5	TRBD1	TGCAGTGCTGGCCGGGACAGGGGCTATCAGCCCCAGCATTTT	CSAGRDRGYQPQHF
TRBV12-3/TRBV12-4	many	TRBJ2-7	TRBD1	TGTGCCAGCAGTCACCGGGACAGCTACGAGCAGTACTTC	CASSHRDSYEQYF
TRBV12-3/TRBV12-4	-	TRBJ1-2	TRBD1	TGTGCCAGCAGTTTAAGACAGGGTAATATGGCTTATGGCTACACCTTC	CASSLRQGNMAYGYTF
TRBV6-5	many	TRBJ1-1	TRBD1	TGTGCCAGCAGTTTCATCACAGGGGTTAACACTGAAGCTTTCTTT	CASSFITGVNTEAFF
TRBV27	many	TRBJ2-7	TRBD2	TGTGCCAGCAGTTATGCGGGACTAGCTGTCTACGAGCAGTACTTC	CASSYAGLAVYEQYF
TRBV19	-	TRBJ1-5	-	TGTGCCAGTAGTATAGATCTGGTCCAGGGAAGGGGTCAGCCCCAGCATTTT	CASSIDLVQGRGQPQHF
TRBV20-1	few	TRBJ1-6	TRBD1	TGCAGTGCTAGAGCACCCCTGGGACAGGGAGTTTCACCCCTCCACTTT	CSARAPLGQGVSPLHF
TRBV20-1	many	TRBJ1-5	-	TGCAGTGCTAGAGCCAGATCCAATCAGCCCCAGCATTTT	CSARARSNQPQHF
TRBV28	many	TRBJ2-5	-	TGTGCCAGCTCCCCCGGTGGGATCCAAGAGACCCAGTACTTC	CASSPGGIQETQYF
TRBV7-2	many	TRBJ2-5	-	TGTGCCAGCACCCCAAATTTCGGGAAGGGGACCCAGTACTTC	CASTPNFGKGTQYF
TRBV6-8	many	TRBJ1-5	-	TGTGCCAGCAGTTACCCCCCCTCCAGCAATCAGCCCCAGCATTTT	CASSYPPSSNQPQHF